This TCR beta chain was captured by sequencing in a study of cytomegalovirus exposure and HLA in healthy donors. Regarding the study as a whole: It is likely that the observed cluster of highly shared sequence variants was a sequencing artifact. Overall, approximately 150 TCR beta chains were annotated as cytomegalovirus-associated.

PCR amplification relied on 60 Vbeta primers (plus 13 Jbeta primers). Assay: immunoSEQ multiplex PCR; the TCRdb copy retains only in-frame clones and omits some. In the table there are 140,000 to 150,000 clones, roughly 10% of which are singletons. In its sample, this clone was seen a few times. Its antigen is as yet unknown. Per germline, CDR1 MNHNS and CDR2 SASEGT. V lost 5 bases to trimming and J lost 10 bases, with 20 bases between them. The CDR3 spans 14 residues. This TCR came from a man in his fifties in good health and CMV-seronegative. The sequenced material came from PBMCs. The chain recombines TRBV6-1 with TRBJ1-1; D gene unclear. CDR3 in amino acids: CASSPLMGGLVAFF. The DNA of the CDR3 is TGTGCCAGCAGTCCCCTTATGGGAGGGTTGGTAGCTTTCTTT.